This TCR beta chain was identified in a study of OX40 agonist ivuxolimab in advanced cancers. Using immunoSEQ multiplex PCR, the repertoire was profiled, and TCRdb retains in-frame clones only, with some absent. The sample yields tens of thousands of clones, approximately 89% seen once. This CDR3 spans 15 amino acids. V was clipped by 0 bases and J by 7 bases; unmatched bases: 7. This receptor was taken from an adult with an advanced solid tumor such as melanoma, head and neck, liver or kidney cancer. The chain combines TRBV5-3 with TRBJ1-1, with 9 bases identical to TRBD1. TRBV5-3 is recorded as an ORF, its role being uncertain. The sequencing here drew on CD4+ or CD8+ T cells sorted from blood, taken in a trial of the OX40 agonist ivuxolimab. The CDR3 protein is CARSLVPDRGDEAFF. CDR3 in DNA: TGTGCCAGAAGCTTGGTCCCCGACAGGGGGGATGAAGCTTTCTTT.